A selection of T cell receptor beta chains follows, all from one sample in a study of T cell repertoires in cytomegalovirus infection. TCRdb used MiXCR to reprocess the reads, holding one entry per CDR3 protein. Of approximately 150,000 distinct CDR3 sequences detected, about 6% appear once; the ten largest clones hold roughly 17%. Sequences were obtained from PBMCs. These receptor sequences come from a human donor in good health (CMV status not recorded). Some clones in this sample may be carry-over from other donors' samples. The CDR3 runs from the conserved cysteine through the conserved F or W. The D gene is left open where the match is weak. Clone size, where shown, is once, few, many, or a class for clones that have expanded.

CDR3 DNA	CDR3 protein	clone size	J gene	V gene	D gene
TGTGCCAGCAGCGCTGGACTAGCGGGGGGGCGGGAGACCCAGTACTTC	CASSAGLAGGRETQYF	many	TRBJ2-5	TRBV7-3	TRBD2
TGTGCCAGCAGCTTAGCGTTGCGGGGGGACCAAGAGACCCAGTACTTC	CASSLALRGDQETQYF	many	TRBJ2-5	TRBV7-8	TRBD2
TGTGCCAGCAGTTGGACAGGGGGCACAGATACGCAGTATTTT	CASSWTGGTDTQYF	many	TRBJ2-3	TRBV6-2/TRBV6-3	TRBD1
TGTGCCAGCGCCCTCAGGGCGCAAATCCAGCAGTACTTC	CASALRAQIQQYF	many	TRBJ2-7	TRBV7-2	-
TGTGCCAGCAGTTACTCGGCAGGGGCCTTGTCCTCGCTGAACACCGGGGAGCTGTTTTTT	CASSYSAGALSSLNTGELFF	many	TRBJ2-2	TRBV6-5	-
TGTGCCAGCTCACCATGGACAGCCCAAGAGACCCAGTACTTC	CASSPWTAQETQYF	-	TRBJ2-5	TRBV18	-
TGCGCCAGCAGCTTGGAGTACAGGCTTAACGCTGAAGCTTTCTTT	CASSLEYRLNAEAFF	-	TRBJ1-1	TRBV5-1	-
TGTGCCAGCTCACCACGGGGCGGATTGGCAGATACGCAGTATTTT	CASSPRGGLADTQYF	few	TRBJ2-3	TRBV18	-
TGTGCCAGCAGCCTGGGACAGGGGGCTATAGCCGGGGAGCTGTTTTTT	CASSLGQGAIAGELFF	-	TRBJ2-2	TRBV14	TRBD1
TGTGCCAGCAGCTCCAGTGGAAGGGGGCCTCTGAATGGCTACACCTTC	CASSSSGRGPLNGYTF	many	TRBJ1-2	TRBV7-2	TRBD1
TGTGCCAGCAGCTTAGCCCCCTTAAACAATGAGCAGTTCTTC	CASSLAPLNNEQFF	many	TRBJ2-1	TRBV7-6	-
TGTGCCAGCATCGACAGGGTTGGAAAACTGTTTTTT	CASIDRVGKLFF	-	TRBJ1-4	TRBV19	TRBD1
TGCGCCAGCAGCCCAGACCGGACAGGGGGTAGGACAGATACGCAGTATTTT	CASSPDRTGGRTDTQYF	many	TRBJ2-3	TRBV5-1	TRBD1
TGCAGTGCTTCAGGGGTGGATGTTGGCTACACCTTC	CSASGVDVGYTF	many	TRBJ1-2	TRBV20-1	-
TGTGCCAGCAGTTCCCGGGCAGGGGGAAATACTGAAGCTTTCTTT	CASSSRAGGNTEAFF	once	TRBJ1-1	TRBV27	TRBD1
TGTGCCAGCGGGACCAGGGCCCAGTACTTC	CASGTRAQYF	many	TRBJ2-5	TRBV12-3/TRBV12-4	-
TGTGCCAGTAGTATCCCGCCTAACCAAGCAAATGAGCAGTTCTTC	CASSIPPNQANEQFF	few	TRBJ2-1	TRBV19	-
TGTGCCAGCAGCCCCCATCCAGATACGCAGTATTTT	CASSPHPDTQYF	few	TRBJ2-3	TRBV7-9	-
TGTGCCAGCAGCGTACAGGGGTTAAGCACAGATACGCAGTATTTT	CASSVQGLSTDTQYF	many	TRBJ2-3	TRBV7-2	TRBD1
TGTGCCTCAAGCCCGGTTGCCGGGACTAATGAAAAACTGTTTTTT	CASSPVAGTNEKLFF	-	TRBJ1-4	TRBV10-3	-
TGTGCTAGTGGTCCCCGTCGGGGAGACGAGCAGTACTTC	CASGPRRGDEQYF	many	TRBJ2-7	TRBV12-5	-
TGTGCCAGCAGACCCCCTTTTGGCCAGGGAAATAGCGGCTACACCTTC	CASRPPFGQGNSGYTF	many	TRBJ1-2	TRBV28	-
TGCAGTGCTAGAGCCCCGACAGGGTTCGAGCAGTACTTC	CSARAPTGFEQYF	many	TRBJ2-7	TRBV20-1	TRBD1
TGTGCCAGTAGTATCGCCAGGGTAAGCAATCAGCCCCAGCATTTT	CASSIARVSNQPQHF	many	TRBJ1-5	TRBV19	-
TGTGCCAGCAGGCCAGCAGGGGGGAGTGAGCAGTTCTTC	CASRPAGGSEQFF	-	TRBJ2-1	TRBV7-2	-
TGTGCCAGCAGCCAAGGGACAGACGTCGGGGAGCTGTTTTTT	CASSQGTDVGELFF	many	TRBJ2-2	TRBV4-2	-
TGCAGTGCCCTGACAGGACAAGGGGGCTACACCTTC	CSALTGQGGYTF	many	TRBJ1-2	TRBV20-1	-